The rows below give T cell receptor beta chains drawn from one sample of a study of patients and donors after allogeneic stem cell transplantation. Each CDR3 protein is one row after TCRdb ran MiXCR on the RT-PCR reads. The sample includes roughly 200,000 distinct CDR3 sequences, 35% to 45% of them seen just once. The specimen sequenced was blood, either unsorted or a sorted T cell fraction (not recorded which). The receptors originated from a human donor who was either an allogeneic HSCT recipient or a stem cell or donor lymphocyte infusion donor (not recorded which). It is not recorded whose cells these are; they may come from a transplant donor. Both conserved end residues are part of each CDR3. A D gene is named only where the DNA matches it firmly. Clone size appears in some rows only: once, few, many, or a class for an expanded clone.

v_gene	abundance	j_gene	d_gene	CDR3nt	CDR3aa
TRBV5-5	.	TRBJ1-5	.	TGTGCCAGCAGCTTCGAGGAGTTCCAGCCCCAGCATTTT	CASSFEEFQPQHF
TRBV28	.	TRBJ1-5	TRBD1	TGTGCCACCTGGACAGGGGGCCGCAATCAGCCCCAGCATTTT	CATWTGGRNQPQHF
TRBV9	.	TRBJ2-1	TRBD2	TGTGCCAGCAGCGATAGAACTAGGCGGGGGGGCAATGAGCAGTTCTTC	CASSDRTRRGGNEQFF
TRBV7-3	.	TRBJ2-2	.	TGTGCCAGCAGCGCGGACCGTAACACCGGGGAGCTGTTTTTT	CASSADRNTGELFF
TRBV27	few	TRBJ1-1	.	TGTGCCAGCAGCCTGAATCGGGGCACTGAAGCTTTCTTT	CASSLNRGTEAFF
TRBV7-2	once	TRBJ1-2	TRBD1	TGTGCCAGCAGCCCTCGTGACAGGGCGCATGGCTACACCTTC	CASSPRDRAHGYTF
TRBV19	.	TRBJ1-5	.	TGTGCCAGTAGGAGAGGAGGGAGCAATCAGCCCCAGCATTTT	CASRRGGSNQPQHF
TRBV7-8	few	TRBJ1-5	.	TGTGCCAGCAGCTTAGTTCCGGATAGCAATCAGCCCCAGCATTTT	CASSLVPDSNQPQHF
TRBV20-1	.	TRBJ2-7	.	TGCAGTGCTAGCACAGGGTCCTACGAGCAGTACTTC	CSASTGSYEQYF
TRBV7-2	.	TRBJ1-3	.	TGTGCCAGCAGCTTAGATAGGGGAAGACCTAGAAACACCATATATTTT	CASSLDRGRPRNTIYF
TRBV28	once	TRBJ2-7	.	TGTGCCAGCAGACCCAGGAGGGGCTCCTACGAGCAGTACTTC	CASRPRRGSYEQYF
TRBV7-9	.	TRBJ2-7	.	TGTGCCAGCAGCTTAGGCGCCGCCGGCTACGAGCAGTACTTC	CASSLGAAGYEQYF
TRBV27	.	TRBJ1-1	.	TGTGCCAGCAGTTTATCACCAGGGGTGAACACTGAAGCTTTCTTT	CASSLSPGVNTEAFF
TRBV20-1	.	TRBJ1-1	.	TGCAGTGCTAGAGTCAGGGCTGAAGCTTTCTTT	CSARVRAEAFF
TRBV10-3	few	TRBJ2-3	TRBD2	TGTGCCATCAGTGAGTCGACTAGCGGGGCCCCAGATACGCAGTATTTT	CAISESTSGAPDTQYF
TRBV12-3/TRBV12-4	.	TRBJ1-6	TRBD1	TGTGCCAGCAGTTTAATGGGGGGGGGACAGCAGTCACCCCTCCACTTT	CASSLMGGGQQSPLHF
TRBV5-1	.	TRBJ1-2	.	TGCGCCAGCAGCCCCGGGGGGAGCAGCTATGGCTACACCTTC	CASSPGGSSYGYTF
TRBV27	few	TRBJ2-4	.	TGTGCCAGCAGTTTAGGCAGGCGCTACATTCAGTACTTC	CASSLGRRYIQYF
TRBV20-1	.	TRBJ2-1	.	TGCAGTGCTAGAGCCAAGGGGCGGGGGCCCTACAATGACCAGTTCTTC	CSARAKGRGPYNDQFF
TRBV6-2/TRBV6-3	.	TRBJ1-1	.	TGTGCCAGCAGTTACTCGCAGGGATCGAACACTGAAGCTTTCTTT	CASSYSQGSNTEAFF
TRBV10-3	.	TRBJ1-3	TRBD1	TGTGCCGTTTCGACCGGGACAGCTAGACCAACTGGAAACACCATATATTTT	CAVSTGTARPTGNTIYF
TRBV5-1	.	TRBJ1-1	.	TGCGCCAGCAGCTTACAGGGAGAGACTGAAGCTTTCTTT	CASSLQGETEAFF
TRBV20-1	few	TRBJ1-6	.	TGCAGTGCTAGAGATAGAATCTTCAGGGGTTCACCCCTCCACTTT	CSARDRIFRGSPLHF
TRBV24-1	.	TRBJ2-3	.	TGTGCCACCAGTGCGGGGAAGTGGACGCAGTATTTT	CATSAGKWTQYF